The source of this TCR beta chain is a study of cytomegalovirus exposure and HLA in healthy donors. This PCR relied on a set of 60 Vbeta primers and 13 Jbeta primers. The assay was immunoSEQ multiplex PCR, and TCRdb's table has in-frame clones only and misses some. The sample records 120,000 to 150,000 clones, around 77% being singletons. Trimming cost V 0 bases and J 2 bases, with 11 bases left between them. The CDR3 is 17 amino acids. Germline V gives CDR1 LGHNA, CDR2 YNFKEQ. In this sample, this clone turned up many times. This receptor was obtained from a woman aged 40-49 years in good health and CMV-seropositive. The chain links TRBV4-2 to TRBJ2-6; D remains ambiguous. Sequenced input: PBMCs. The CDR3 sequence is CASSQDYVPAGANVLTF. The CDR3 DNA is TGTGCCAGCAGCCAAGATTACGTGCCGGCTGGGGCCAACGTCCTGACTTTC.